The clone carrying this T cell receptor (beta chain) was observed many times. V lost 4 bases, J lost 8 bases, and 15 bases lay in between. The CDR3 loop spans 13 amino acids. CDR1 and CDR2 from the germline V gene are SGHRS and YFSETQ. The sample's time point: newly diagnosed GD, antithyroid drugs for less than 3 months. RNA isolated from PBMCs was used to make the TCR library. The data stem from a study of regulatory T cells in long-lasting Graves disease. Library construction for TCR beta used iRepertoire HTBI primers and Arm-PCR of CDR3 regions. MiXCR, run by TCRdb on the multiplex PCR reads, gives a single entry per CDR3 protein. This table holds around 250,000 distinct CDR3 sequences, 15% to 20% found once. These data were likewise used in another study, on T cells in Graves' hyperthyroidism and ophthalmopathy.

The sequence came from a young woman with Graves disease. This chain uses TRBV5-1 with TRBJ1-1; D possibly corresponds to TRBD1 (5 bases). The sample was peripheral blood mononuclear cells (PBMCs), taken at new diagnosis, from a patient treated with antithyroid drugs. The CDR3 DNA sequence: TGCGCCAGCAGCGATTTGAGGTGGGGGGAAGCTTTCTTT. Residues: CASSDLRWGEAFF.